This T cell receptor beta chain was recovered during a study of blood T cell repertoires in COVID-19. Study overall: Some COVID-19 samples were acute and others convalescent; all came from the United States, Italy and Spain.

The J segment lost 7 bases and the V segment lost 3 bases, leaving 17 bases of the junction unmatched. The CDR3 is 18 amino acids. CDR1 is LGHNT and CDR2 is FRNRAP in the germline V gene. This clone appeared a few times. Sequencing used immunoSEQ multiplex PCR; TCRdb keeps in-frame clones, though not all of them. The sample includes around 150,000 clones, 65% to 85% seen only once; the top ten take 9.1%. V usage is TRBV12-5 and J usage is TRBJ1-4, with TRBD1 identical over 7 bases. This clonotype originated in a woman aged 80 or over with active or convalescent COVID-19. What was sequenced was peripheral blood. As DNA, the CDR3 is TGTGCTAGTGGTTTTTCCGGGACAGCCCTACTACGGGGTGAAAAACTGTTTTTT. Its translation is CASGFSGTALLRGEKLFF.